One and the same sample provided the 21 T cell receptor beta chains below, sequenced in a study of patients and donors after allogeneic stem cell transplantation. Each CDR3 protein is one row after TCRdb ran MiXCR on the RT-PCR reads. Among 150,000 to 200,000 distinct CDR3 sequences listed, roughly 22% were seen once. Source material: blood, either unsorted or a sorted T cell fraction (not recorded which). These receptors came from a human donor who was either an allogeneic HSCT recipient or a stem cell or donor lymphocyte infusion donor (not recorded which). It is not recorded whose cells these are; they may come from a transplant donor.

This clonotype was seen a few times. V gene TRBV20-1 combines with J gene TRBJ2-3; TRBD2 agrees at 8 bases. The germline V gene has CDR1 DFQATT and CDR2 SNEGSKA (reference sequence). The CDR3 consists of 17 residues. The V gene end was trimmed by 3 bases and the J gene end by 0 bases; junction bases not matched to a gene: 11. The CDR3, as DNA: TGCAGTGCTAGTGATCCTAGCGGGTCCCTTAGCACAGATACGCAGTATTTT. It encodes CSASDPSGSLSTDTQYF.

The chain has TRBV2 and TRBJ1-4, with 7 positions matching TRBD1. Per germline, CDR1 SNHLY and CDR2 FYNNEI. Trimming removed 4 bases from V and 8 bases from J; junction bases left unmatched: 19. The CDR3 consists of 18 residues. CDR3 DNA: TGTGCCAGCAGTGCGAATGCGGTCGGGCCAGGGGGAAACGAAAAACTGTTTTTT. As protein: CASSANAVGPGGNEKLFF.

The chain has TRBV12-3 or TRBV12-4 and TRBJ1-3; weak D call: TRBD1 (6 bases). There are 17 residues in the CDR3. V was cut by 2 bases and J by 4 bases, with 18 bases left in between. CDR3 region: CASSLLWKAGTGNTIYF. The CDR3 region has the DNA TGTGCCAGCAGTTTATTATGGAAGGCAGGGACAGGAAACACCATATATTTT.

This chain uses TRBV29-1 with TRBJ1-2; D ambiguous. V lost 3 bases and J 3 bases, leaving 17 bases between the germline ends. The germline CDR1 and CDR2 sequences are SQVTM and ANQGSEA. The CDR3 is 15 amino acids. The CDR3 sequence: CSVDFLGPWDYGYTF. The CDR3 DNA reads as TGCAGCGTTGATTTTTTAGGTCCGTGGGACTATGGCTACACCTTC.

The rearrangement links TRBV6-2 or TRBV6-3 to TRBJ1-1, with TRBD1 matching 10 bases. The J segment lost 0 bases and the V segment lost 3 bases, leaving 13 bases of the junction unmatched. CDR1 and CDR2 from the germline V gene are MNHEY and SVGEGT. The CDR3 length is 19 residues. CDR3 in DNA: TGTGCCAGCAGTTATTCCTGGGACAGGGGATATTCAATGAACACTGAAGCTTTCTTT. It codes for CASSYSWDRGYSMNTEAFF.

CDR3 sequence reads: CASSPGPLTEAFF. In DNA form, the CDR3 reads TGTGCCAGCAGCCCCGGGCCCCTCACTGAAGCTTTCTTT. The rearrangement links TRBV7-9 to TRBJ1-1; no clear D. The length of the CDR3 is 13 residues. Trimming removed 5 bases from V and 4 bases from J, with 11 bases in between. Germline CDR1 SEHNR, CDR2 FQNEAQ (reference sequence).

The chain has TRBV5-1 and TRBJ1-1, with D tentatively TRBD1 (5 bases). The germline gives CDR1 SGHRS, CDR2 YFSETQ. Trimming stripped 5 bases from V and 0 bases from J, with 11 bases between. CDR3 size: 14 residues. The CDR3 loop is CASRYAGLNTEAFF. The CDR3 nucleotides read TGCGCCAGCAGATATGCAGGGTTGAACACTGAAGCTTTCTTT.

Here the CDR3 DNA reads TGTGCCACCAGTGATTCGGCCGGCTCCTACGAGCAGTACTTC. Its protein is CATSDSAGSYEQYF. This sequence joins TRBV24-1 and TRBJ2-7; D is undetermined. From germline, CDR1 is KGHDR and CDR2 SFDVKD. This CDR3 comprises 14 residues. The V gene lost 2 bases and the J gene lost 0 bases, with 7 bases spanning the gap.

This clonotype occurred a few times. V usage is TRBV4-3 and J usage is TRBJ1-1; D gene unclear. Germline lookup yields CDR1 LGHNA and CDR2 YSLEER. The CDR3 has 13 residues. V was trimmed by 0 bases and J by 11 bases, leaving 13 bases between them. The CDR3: CASSQDLSAGAFF. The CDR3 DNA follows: TGCGCCAGCAGCCAAGATTTGTCAGCGGGGGCTTTCTTT.

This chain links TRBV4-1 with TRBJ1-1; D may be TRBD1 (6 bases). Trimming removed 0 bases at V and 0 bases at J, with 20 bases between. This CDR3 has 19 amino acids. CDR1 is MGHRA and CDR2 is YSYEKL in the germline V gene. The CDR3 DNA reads TGCGCCAGCAGCCAAGATCCCGGGAGGAGGGGGAACATGAACACTGAAGCTTTCTTT. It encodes CASSQDPGRRGNMNTEAFF.

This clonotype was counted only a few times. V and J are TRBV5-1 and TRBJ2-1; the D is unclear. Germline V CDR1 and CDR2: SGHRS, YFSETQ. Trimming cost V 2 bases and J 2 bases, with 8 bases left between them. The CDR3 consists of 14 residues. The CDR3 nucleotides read TGCGCCAGCAGCTTCCGTTATGCCTACAATGAGCAGTTCTTC. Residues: CASSFRYAYNEQFF.

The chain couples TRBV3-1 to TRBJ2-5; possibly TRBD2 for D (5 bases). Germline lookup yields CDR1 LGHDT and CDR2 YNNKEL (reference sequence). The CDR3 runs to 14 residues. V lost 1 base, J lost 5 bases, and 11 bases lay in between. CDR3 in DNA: TGTGCCAGCAGCCAAGTAGCGCTGGAGGAGACCCAGTACTTC. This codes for CASSQVALEETQYF.

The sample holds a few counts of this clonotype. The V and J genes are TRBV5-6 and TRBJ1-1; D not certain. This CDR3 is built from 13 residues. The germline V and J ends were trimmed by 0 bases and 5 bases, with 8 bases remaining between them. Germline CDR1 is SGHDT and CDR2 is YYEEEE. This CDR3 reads CASSLGSGTEAFF. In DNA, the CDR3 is TGTGCCAGCAGCTTGGGGTCCGGGACTGAAGCTTTCTTT.

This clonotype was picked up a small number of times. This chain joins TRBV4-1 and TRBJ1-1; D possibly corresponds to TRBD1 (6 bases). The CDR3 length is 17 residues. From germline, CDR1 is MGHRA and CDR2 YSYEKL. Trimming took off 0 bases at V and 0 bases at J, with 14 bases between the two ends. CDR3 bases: TGCGCCAGCAGCCAAGAGGTACCAGGGGTGTTGAACACTGAAGCTTTCTTT. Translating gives CASSQEVPGVLNTEAFF.

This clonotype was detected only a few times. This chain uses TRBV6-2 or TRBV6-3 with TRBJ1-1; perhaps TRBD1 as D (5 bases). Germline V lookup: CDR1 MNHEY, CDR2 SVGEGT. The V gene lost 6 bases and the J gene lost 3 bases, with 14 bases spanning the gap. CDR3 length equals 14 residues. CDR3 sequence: CASSPEDRDTEAFF. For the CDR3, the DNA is TGTGCCAGCAGCCCCGAAGACAGAGACACTGAAGCTTTCTTT.

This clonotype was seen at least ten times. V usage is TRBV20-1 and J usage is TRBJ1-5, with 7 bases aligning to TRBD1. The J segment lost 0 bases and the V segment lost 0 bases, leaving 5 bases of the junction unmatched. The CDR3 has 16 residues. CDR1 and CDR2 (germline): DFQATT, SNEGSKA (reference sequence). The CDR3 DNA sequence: TGCAGTGCTAGAGATCAGGGACAGCATAGCAATCAGCCCCAGCATTTT. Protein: CSARDQGQHSNQPQHF.

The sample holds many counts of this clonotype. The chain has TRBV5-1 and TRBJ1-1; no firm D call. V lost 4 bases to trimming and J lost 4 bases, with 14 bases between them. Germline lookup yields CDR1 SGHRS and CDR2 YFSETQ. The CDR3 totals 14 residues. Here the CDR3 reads CASSAESGFTEAFF. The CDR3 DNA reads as TGCGCCAGCAGCGCCGAATCGGGCTTCACTGAAGCTTTCTTT. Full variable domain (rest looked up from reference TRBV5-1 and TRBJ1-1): KAGVTQTPRYLIKTRGQQVTLSCSPISGHRSVSWYQQTPGQGLQFLFEYFSETQRNKGNFPGRFSGRQFSNSRSEMNVSTLELGDSALYLCASSAESGFTEAFFGQGTRLTVV.

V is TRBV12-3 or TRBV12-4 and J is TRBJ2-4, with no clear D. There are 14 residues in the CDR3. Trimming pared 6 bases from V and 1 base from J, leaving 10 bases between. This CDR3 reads CASSPQAAKNIQYF. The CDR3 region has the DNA TGTGCCAGCAGCCCACAAGCGGCCAAAAACATTCAGTACTTC.

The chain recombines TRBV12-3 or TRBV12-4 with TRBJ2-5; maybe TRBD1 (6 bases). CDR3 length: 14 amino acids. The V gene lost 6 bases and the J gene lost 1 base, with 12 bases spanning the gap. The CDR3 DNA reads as TGTGCCAGCAGATTCGGACAGAGCCAAGAGACCCAGTACTTC. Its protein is CASRFGQSQETQYF.

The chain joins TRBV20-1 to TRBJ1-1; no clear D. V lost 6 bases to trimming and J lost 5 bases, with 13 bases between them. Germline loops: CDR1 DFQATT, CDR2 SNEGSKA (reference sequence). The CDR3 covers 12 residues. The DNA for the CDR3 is TGCAGTGCCAGATTAGGAACTACTGAAGCTTTCTTT. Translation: CSARLGTTEAFF.

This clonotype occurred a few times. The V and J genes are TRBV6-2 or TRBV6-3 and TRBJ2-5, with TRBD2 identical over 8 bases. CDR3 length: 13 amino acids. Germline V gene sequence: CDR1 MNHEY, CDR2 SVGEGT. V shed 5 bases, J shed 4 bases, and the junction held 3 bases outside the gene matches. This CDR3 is CASSALAGETQYF. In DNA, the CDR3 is TGTGCCAGCAGTGCCCTAGCGGGAGAGACCCAGTACTTC.